A single T cell receptor beta chain is shown here with its context. Its specific antigen is unknown. Within one base of it there is no much larger clone, and no base qualities were kept. The CDR3, from cysteine to phenylalanine, totals 15 residues. Just the 45-base CDR3 DNA is kept, in frame starting at base 1. Trimmed from V: 4 bases; trimmed from J: 2 bases; junction bases lacking a gene match: 7. CDR1 and CDR2 were assigned from the germline V gene as SGHDN and FVKESK. The sample originates from a study of shared clonotypes between healthy human individuals (dated by TCRdb to the early 2020s). About the study as a whole: The cohort included three men and a couple of women between 18 and 49 years of age. For each donor, three plates each were used for CD4 naive and CD4 memory, two plates were used for CD8 naive, and one plate was used for CD8 memory. To estimate repertoire size and how much clonotypes are shared between individuals, the study performed deep sequencing of blood TCR repertoires from a handful of healthy adults. Libraries were prepared and TCR repertoires were sequenced by different laboratories using diverse techniques, in order to increase sequencing depth and limit assay-specific biases. Per donor, leukapheresis produced somewhere between about 0.85 and 8.9 billion PBMCs.

CD8 naive samples were CD45RO-negative cells positively selected for CCR7, giving a CD45RA+CCR7+ population that excluded TemRA cells. The donors were healthy, HIV-negative adults with no recently reported acute infections or vaccinations. Only Caucasian adults living in Nashville, Tennessee, USA were represented among the donors. After blood collection by leukapheresis, PBMCs were isolated using Ficoll-Histopaque density gradient centrifugation and then cryopreserved in the vapor phase of liquid nitrogen. Purity and quantity of every magnetically sorted T cell population were checked by analytical flow cytometry. Genomic DNA was isolated from each sorted fraction and quantified by UV absorbance on a Nanodrop 2000c. Using the deep immunoSEQ assay, TCR CDR3 regions were amplified from genomic DNA by multiplex PCR. Extracted genomic DNA from each cell subset was distributed evenly across all wells of several immunoSEQ 96-well plates, and each plate was treated as a replicate. For sorted subsets, approximately 200 ng of genomic DNA, equivalent to 25,000 to 35,000 T cell genomes, went into each replicate PCR. The purified libraries were quantified using a Qubit 3.0 fluorometer, sized with a Bioanalyzer 2100, and then quantified again using the KAPA Library Quantification kit. Every immunoSEQ 96-well plate was sequenced on a dedicated single-read 150-cycle Illumina NextSeq 550 flow cell. In the source study's methods: The immunoSEQ output contained only junctional sequences without quality scores, so filtering could not match that applied to full-length reads. Sequences were annotated with PyIR, a Python wrapper for IgBLAST v1.9, using IMGT germline references to assign V/J genes and CDR3. Reads with weak V/J assignments (E-value above 1e-6), missing CDR3, stop codons, out-of-frame junctions, or ambiguous translated residues were removed. A V3J clonotype was defined by an identical inferred V gene, J gene, and CDR3 amino acid sequence. The percentage overlap between two repertoires was calculated by dividing the number of shared unique clonotypes by the size of the smaller repertoire. Three approaches were used to assess repertoire richness: RTK rarefaction, the Chao1 estimator, and Recon v2.1 estimates of unobserved clonotypes. For all TCRbeta clonotypes obtained by the gDNA method from a few donors, generation probabilities were computed with OLGA. TCRdb stores this immuneACCESS table with in-frame sequences only. Part of the clones is absent; in the studies checked, under half of the shortfall reflects unresolved V genes, and no reason is known for the rest. That table gives V, J and clone size, and the DNA gave D and trimming. For this sample the table gives 550,000 to 750,000 clones, of which 92% were detected only once. The leading ten clones occupy approximately 24% of the sample.

Points the paper makes about the study in general: When a handful of donors were compared, the shared fraction of clonotypes was 5% to 6.5% for naive CD4, 3.5% to 4% for naive CD8, 2% to 2.5% for memory CD4, and 0.35% to 0.4% for memory CD8. Compared with non-shared clonotypes, the clonotypes found in all four sorted-subset donors had higher generation probabilities. Incomplete sequencing was indicated by rarefaction of sorted-subset datasets, despite the large sequencing depth. Larger estimated clonotype richness was generally found for naive subsets than for memory subsets. Only blood was sampled, and tissue TCR repertoires likely differ from those in blood. The genetic and exposure-history diversity represented was limited by the small number of donors. Based on pairwise subsampling, the degree of clonotype sharing among donors was expected to be affected by sequencing depth.

The sequence was obtained from a young man in good health. The chain is assembled from TRBV14 and TRBJ2-7; 8 bases in between match TRBD1. Sequencing was done on a sample of naive CD8+ T cells sorted from blood. In the paper's terms, the cell subset or site label means: CD45RA+CCR7+. The CDR3 reads CASSPGQVFAYEQYF. The nucleotide sequence is given as TGTGCCAGCAGCCCGGGACAGGTCTTTGCCTACGAGCAGTACTTC.